These 3 T cell receptor beta chains came from one sample sequenced in a study of T cells in Graves' hyperthyroidism and ophthalmopathy. Amplified regions were TCR beta CDR3 sequences from RNA transcripts. With the HTBI primer set, the TCR CDR3 went through a first round of RT-PCR. TCRdb analysed the multiplex PCR reads with MiXCR anew, one entry per CDR3 protein. The profile shows roughly 800,000 distinct CDR3 sequences, over 35% of them singletons. The sample taken for sequencing was blood. Source of these receptors: a man in his late teens or twenties with Graves' hyperthyroidism.

This clonotype was observed at least ten times. The chain links TRBV29-1 to TRBJ2-2; D may be TRBD2 (5 bases). The germline gives CDR1 SQVTM, CDR2 ANQGSEA. There are 13 residues in the CDR3. V was pared by 6 bases and J by 5 bases, with 13 bases between. The CDR3 reads CSVGPRGTGELFF. The CDR3 DNA is TGCAGCGTAGGACCCCGAGGGACCGGGGAGCTGTTTTTT.

This chain uses TRBV20-1 with TRBJ1-1; 7 positions agree with TRBD1. Germline CDR1 is DFQATT and CDR2 is SNEGSKA (reference sequence). The CDR3 totals 11 residues. The CDR3 coding sequence is TGCAGCCCGACAGGGACCCCTGAAGCTTTCTTT. Translation gives CSPTGTPEAFF.

The chain is built from TRBV2 and TRBJ2-7; 12 bases are a match to TRBD1. The ends lost 5 bases at V and 4 bases at J; junction bases unmatched: 12. The CDR3 totals 17 residues. Germline V gene lookup returns CDR1 SNHLY and CDR2 FYNNEI. The chain's CDR3 is CASSKPTGTGGLYEQYF. CDR3 nucleotide sequence: TGTGCCAGCAGTAAACCTACCGGGACAGGGGGCCTATACGAGCAGTACTTC.